The 30 T cell receptor beta chains given below trace back to one sample, sequenced in a study of long-term antiretroviral therapy in people with HIV. Assay version v3.0 of immunoSEQ was used, and it was run at survey level. The repertoire was sequenced with immunoSEQ multiplex PCR; TCRdb's copy has only in-frame clones and lacks some. The table includes around 19,000 clones, approximately 88% detected once. The sequencing used unsorted PBMCs, collected 1.2 years after starting antiretroviral therapy. The receptors stem from a woman aged 40 to 50 with HIV.

This chain connects TRBV4-1 to TRBJ2-5, with 7 positions matching TRBD2. V shed 4 bases, J shed 5 bases, and the junction held 4 bases outside the gene matches. The CDR3 has 13 amino acids. Germline CDR1 is MGHRA and CDR2 is YSYEKL. The CDR3 DNA reads as TGCGCCAGCAGCCGCACTAGCGTGGAGACCCAGTACTTC. This sequence encodes CASSRTSVETQYF.

The chain couples TRBV5-1 to TRBJ1-3, with 7 bases fitting TRBD1. This CDR3 comprises 11 residues. Germline lookup yields CDR1 SGHRS and CDR2 YFSETQ. The V and J ends lost 5 bases and 13 bases, in that order; junction bases with no gene match: 6. CDR3 protein: CASRETGRIYF. As DNA, the CDR3 is TGCGCCAGCAGAGAGACAGGGAGAATATATTTT.

The chain links TRBV18 to TRBJ1-3; D remains ambiguous. V was pared by 5 bases and J by 4 bases, with 6 bases between. Germline-derived CDR1 and CDR2 are KGHSH and LQKENI. The CDR3 consists of 12 residues. Written as DNA, the CDR3 is TGTGCCAGCTCAATATCAGGAAACACCATATATTTT. Translation gives CASSISGNTIYF.

This clone appeared a few times. The CDR3 here is CSVGQGGETQYF. The CDR3 DNA sequence: TGCAGCGTTGGACAGGGTGGGGAGACCCAGTACTTC. The chain has TRBV29-1 and TRBJ2-5, with TRBD1 matching 7 bases. This CDR3 contains 12 residues. In germline, CDR1 is SQVTM, CDR2 ANQGSEA. Losses at the gene ends were 4 bases for V and 5 bases for J; bases not matched to a gene: 4.

The chain joins TRBV11-3 to TRBJ2-7; 10 nucleotides match TRBD2. The CDR3 sequence is 15 residues long. Trimming cost V 1 base and J 3 bases; bases outside gene matches: 3. Germline CDR1 reads SGHNT; CDR2 reads YENEEA. The CDR3 reads CASSLGASGSYEQYF. In DNA, the CDR3 is TGTGCCAGCAGCTTAGGGGCTAGCGGGAGCTACGAGCAGTACTTC.

The gene calls are TRBV6-5 and TRBJ2-1; no definite D call. The CDR3 totals 13 residues. Trimming left V 6 bases short and J 4 bases short, with 10 bases between. CDR1 and CDR2 from the germline V gene are MNHEY and SVGAGI. CDR3 amino acids: CASRSYQYNEQFF. CDR3 nucleotides: TGTGCCAGCAGATCCTACCAATACAATGAGCAGTTCTTC.

The chain recombines TRBV15 with TRBJ1-5; 9 bases are shared with TRBD1. There are 14 residues in the CDR3. V shed 5 bases and J 5 bases; nucleotides not matched to a gene: 4. CDR1 and CDR2 from the germline V gene are LNHNV and YYDKDF (reference sequence). The CDR3 DNA reads as TGTGCCACCAGCGTGGACAGGGGACATCAGCCCCAGCATTTT. Its protein is CATSVDRGHQPQHF.

This chain connects TRBV28 to TRBJ1-1; TRBD1 matches at 9 bases. CDR3 length: 15 residues. The trim removed 3 bases at V and 0 bases at J, leaving 2 bases unmatched. The V gene's germline CDR1 is MDHEN and CDR2 SYDVKM. The CDR3 nucleotides are TGTGCCAGCAGTTTCGGACAGGGGATGAACACTGAAGCTTTCTTT. Translating it yields CASSFGQGMNTEAFF.

The chain couples TRBV29-1 to TRBJ2-1, with D tentatively TRBD2 (6 bases). The V and J ends lost 4 bases and 8 bases respectively, with 18 bases between them. CDR1 is SQVTM and CDR2 is ANQGSEA in the germline V gene. This CDR3 spans 14 amino acids. CDR3 region: CSVGHSGPGDEQFF. The DNA for the CDR3 is TGCAGCGTTGGGCATAGCGGACCCGGCGATGAGCAGTTCTTC.

The chain carries TRBV10-3 and TRBJ1-5, with unresolved D. V was trimmed by 8 bases and J by 4 bases, leaving 9 bases between them. The CDR3 runs to 12 residues. Germline V gene lookup returns CDR1 ENHRY and CDR2 SYGVKD. CDR3 in DNA: TGTGCCATCGGAGTACAGAATCAGCCCCAGCATTTT. Amino acid sequence: CAIGVQNQPQHF.

The chain recombines TRBV9 with TRBJ2-5, with 10 bases fitting TRBD2. This CDR3 has 16 residues. The germline CDR1 and CDR2 sequences are SGDLS and YYNGEE. Trimming cost V 3 bases and J 5 bases; bases outside gene matches: 10. The DNA for the CDR3 is TGTGCCAGCAGCGCCGGGACTAGCGTCCCGGGGGAGACCCAGTACTTC. Translating it yields CASSAGTSVPGETQYF.

V usage is TRBV5-7 and J usage is TRBJ1-1; 9 bases match TRBD1. TRBV5-7 is an ORF, and what it does is uncertain. This CDR3 region has 17 residues. With 6 bases clipped from V and 3 bases from J, the junction kept 15 bases outside the gene matches. The DNA of the CDR3 is TGTGCCAGCAACCCCCGGGACAGGGAAGAAGGGTACACTGAAGCTTTCTTT. Protein sequence: CASNPRDREEGYTEAFF.

The gene calls are TRBV6-5 and TRBJ2-7; D call uncertain. Germline values: CDR1 MNHEY, CDR2 SVGAGI. This CDR3 is built from 13 residues. The V end was cut by 2 bases, the J end by 5 bases, with 10 bases between. CDR3 DNA sequence: TGTGCCAGCAGTTACGGGGTTTGGGACGAGCAGTACTTC. This encodes CASSYGVWDEQYF.

The chain uses TRBV5-1 and TRBJ1-1; no reliable D call. This CDR3 comprises 16 residues. Trimming removed 1 base at V and 1 base at J, with 14 bases between. CDR1 is SGHRS and CDR2 is YFSETQ in the germline V gene. CDR3 bases: TGCGCCAGCAGCTTGTTTTCAGGTTACGAGAACACTGAAGCTTTCTTT. It yields the protein CASSLFSGYENTEAFF. The variable domain in full, with the rest retrieved from reference TRBV5-1 and TRBJ1-1, is KAGVTQTPRYLIKTRGQQVTLSCSPISGHRSVSWYQQTPGQGLQFLFEYFSETQRNKGNFPGRFSGRQFSNSRSEMNVSTLELGDSALYLCASSLFSGYENTEAFFGQGTRLTVV.

This clone was counted between two and nine times. The chain combines TRBV18 with TRBJ2-2; D remains unclear. CDR3 length: 12 amino acids. Trimming left V 3 bases short and J 5 bases short, with 4 bases between. CDR1 is KGHSH and CDR2 is LQKENI in the germline V gene. For the CDR3, the DNA is TGTGCCAGCTCACCCGCGACCGGGGAGCTGTTTTTT. This gives the protein CASSPATGELFF.

This clone was seen a single time. The rearrangement uses TRBV11-3 and TRBJ2-1, with D maybe TRBD1 (7 bases). The CDR3 contains 15 residues. Germline V lookup: CDR1 SGHNT, CDR2 YENEEA. Between the trimmed V and J ends, which lost 2 bases and 2 bases, there was a span of 10 bases. The CDR3 coding sequence is TGTGCCAGCAGCTTACAGGGGGGCACCTACAATGAGCAGTTCTTC. It is translated as CASSLQGGTYNEQFF.

The chain joins TRBV4-1 to TRBJ1-1; no firm D call. With 3 bases removed from V and 8 bases from J, the gap between germline ends came to 10 bases. This CDR3 comprises 12 residues. In germline, CDR1 is MGHRA, CDR2 YSYEKL. The CDR3 nucleotides read TGCGCCAGCAGCCATGACGAGGAGGAAGCTTTCTTT. Protein: CASSHDEEEAFF.

V and J are TRBV5-4 and TRBJ2-1, with D maybe TRBD2 (6 bases). This CDR3 spans 15 amino acids. V shed 5 bases and J shed 1 base, with 13 bases lying between them. Germline V CDR1 and CDR2: SGHNT, YYREEE (reference sequence). Written as DNA, the CDR3 is TGTGCCAGCAGACGGGACCGGGGGTCCTACAATGAGCAGTTCTTC. Its protein is CASRRDRGSYNEQFF.

V usage is TRBV5-4 and J usage is TRBJ1-2, with D possibly matching TRBD1 (6 bases). CDR1 and CDR2 (germline): SGHNT, YYREEE (reference sequence). The CDR3 has 13 residues. V lost 3 bases, J lost 4 bases, and 10 bases lay in between. The CDR3 sequence: CASSWDNAYGYTF. Here the CDR3 DNA reads TGTGCCAGCAGCTGGGACAACGCCTATGGCTACACCTTC.

The CDR3 spells CASSIGVTGEGAKNIQYF. The CDR3, as DNA: TGTGCCAGTAGTATAGGGGTTACAGGGGAAGGAGCCAAAAACATTCAGTACTTC. J is TRBJ2-4 and V is TRBV19, with 7 bases that match TRBD1. The CDR3 spans 18 residues. The germline gives CDR1 LNHDA, CDR2 SQIVND (reference sequence). With 1 base clipped from V and 0 bases from J, the junction kept 9 bases outside the gene matches.

The rearrangement joins TRBV5-4 to TRBJ1-1; tentative D call: TRBD1 (6 bases). This CDR3 spans 14 amino acids. From germline, CDR1 is SGHNT and CDR2 YYREEE (reference sequence). Trimming cost V 3 bases and J 7 bases, with 16 bases left between them. CDR3 bases: TGTGCCAGCAGCTCCTACGGGACACCTAATGAAGCTTTCTTT. Translated: CASSSYGTPNEAFF.

The sample holds one count of this clone. The rearrangement uses TRBV4-2 and TRBJ2-1, with a weak D call TRBD2 (6 bases). The germline gives CDR1 LGHNA, CDR2 YNFKEQ. This CDR3 is built from 15 residues. V was trimmed by 0 bases and J by 4 bases, leaving 10 bases between them. The CDR3 sequence: CASSQDLAGYNEQFF. Written as DNA, the CDR3 is TGTGCCAGCAGCCAAGATTTGGCGGGGTACAATGAGCAGTTCTTC.

The chain carries TRBV4-1 and TRBJ1-1, with D possibly matching TRBD1 (5 bases). CDR3 length equals 16 residues. The ends were cut back, 3 bases at V and 3 bases at J, with 17 bases in the middle. Germline assignment: CDR1 MGHRA and CDR2 YSYEKL. DNA of the CDR3: TGCGCCAGCAGCCAGGCACGGGGCGCTTTGTACACTGAAGCTTTCTTT. Its translation: CASSQARGALYTEAFF.

This clone was found a few times. J is TRBJ1-2 and V is TRBV19, with 7 bases fitting TRBD1. The CDR3 spans 12 residues. V shed 6 bases and J 4 bases; nucleotides not matched to a gene: 2. Germline-derived CDR1 and CDR2 are LNHDA and SQIVND (reference sequence). In nucleotides, the CDR3 is TGTGCCAGTAGGGACAGGATCTATGGCTACACCTTC. Translating gives CASRDRIYGYTF.

The table lists this clone with a count of one. The chain employs TRBV7-9 and TRBJ1-5; D remains unclear. This CDR3 is 16 amino acids long. Trimming took 1 base from V and 0 from J, leaving 10 bases between them. Germline assignment: CDR1 SEHNR and CDR2 FQNEAQ (reference sequence). CDR3 residues: CASSLGAGDSNQPQHF. The CDR3 DNA reads as TGTGCCAGCAGCTTAGGGGCCGGGGATAGCAATCAGCCCCAGCATTTT.

The V call is TRBV29-1, the J call TRBJ2-7, with a possible D match to TRBD2 (5 bases). This CDR3 is built from 14 residues. The V gene's germline CDR1 is SQVTM and CDR2 ANQGSEA. The V and J ends lost 0 bases and 1 base respectively, with 10 bases between them. This CDR3 is CSVEDYEGSYEQYF. The DNA of the CDR3 is TGCAGCGTTGAAGATTATGAGGGATCCTACGAGCAGTACTTC.

The chain combines TRBV28 with TRBJ1-5; D is uncertain. V lost 8 bases to trimming and J lost 1 base, with 9 bases between them. CDR3 length equals 13 residues. CDR1 MDHEN and CDR2 SYDVKM come from the germline V gene. The CDR3 spells CASSRTSNQPQHF. The CDR3 bases are TGTGCCAGCTCTAGAACCAGCAATCAGCCCCAGCATTTT. Filled out from reference TRBV28 and TRBJ1-5, the complete variable domain reads DVKVTQSSRYLVKRTGEKVFLECVQDMDHENMFWYRQDPGLGLRLIYFSYDVKMKEKGDIPEGYSVSREKKERFSLILESASTNQTSMYLCASSRTSNQPQHFGDGTRLSIL.

This chain links TRBV18 with TRBJ2-1, with 10 bases aligning to TRBD2. J was trimmed by 9 bases and V by 3 bases; bases with no gene match: 5. Germline V CDR1 and CDR2: KGHSH, LQKENI. This CDR3 is 14 amino acids long. The CDR3 nucleotides are TGTGCCAGCTCACCGCTAGCGGGAGTCGCTGAGCAGTTCTTC. It yields the protein CASSPLAGVAEQFF.

The CDR3 loop reads CASSEGLAGPTYNEQFF. DNA of the CDR3: TGTGCCAGCAGTGAAGGGCTAGCGGGACCCACCTACAATGAGCAGTTCTTC. The genes are TRBV2 and TRBJ2-1; 9 bases align to TRBD2. CDR1 and CDR2 (germline): SNHLY, FYNNEI. Trimming cost V 1 base and J 2 bases; bases outside gene matches: 6. This CDR3 contains 17 residues.

CDR3 residues: CASSFRRSNEKLFF. CDR3 bases: TGTGCCAGCAGCTTTCGCAGGTCGAATGAAAAACTGTTTTTT. The V gene is TRBV7-9, the J gene TRBJ1-4; the D is unclear. The V end was cut by 3 bases, the J end by 5 bases, with 10 bases between. The CDR3 length is 14 residues. The germline CDR1 and CDR2 sequences are SEHNR and FQNEAQ (reference sequence).